This TCR beta chain was obtained from a study of PD-1 blockade in classical Hodgkin lymphoma. Regarding the study as a whole: Repertoire differences have undefined causes, possibly disease activity or prior therapy. The study reported lower baseline TCR diversity in newly diagnosed patients than in healthy donors. The study found complete responders had baseline diversity similar to newly diagnosed patients.

V shed 2 bases and J 7 bases; nucleotides not matched to a gene: 6. Germline V gene data show CDR1 as PRHDT and CDR2 as FYEKMQ (reference sequence). There are 15 residues in the CDR3. Sequencing was performed with immunoSEQ multiplex PCR; in TCRdb, only in-frame clones are kept and a portion is missing. The table records 15,000 to 20,000 clones, roughly four fifths of them present only once. Noted time point: cycle 4 day 1 (C4D1), after less than seven weeks of nivolumab. Following autologous stem cell transplantation, relapse occurred in every patient, and exposure to brentuximab vedotin varied. Purification of CD4+ T cells from thawed PBMCs was performed via magnetic negative selection. Complete response, partial response or progressive disease were the best responses. This clone appeared a few times. The antigen is undetermined.

The chain couples TRBV13 to TRBJ1-4; 8 bases map to TRBD1. The source of this sequence is a human donor with classical Hodgkin lymphoma. This specimen was CD4+ T cells from blood, taken before the fourth cycle of nivolumab. The CDR3 reads CASSLRTGWSEKLFF. CDR3 bases: TGTGCCAGCAGCTTACGGACAGGGTGGAGTGAAAAACTGTTTTTT. Full variable domain (rest looked up from reference TRBV13 and TRBJ1-4): AAGVIQSPRHLIKEKRETATLKCYPIPRHDTVYWYQQGPGQDPQFLISFYEKMQSDKGSIPDRFSAQQFSDYHSELNMSSLELGDSALYFCASSLRTGWSEKLFFGSGTQLSVL.